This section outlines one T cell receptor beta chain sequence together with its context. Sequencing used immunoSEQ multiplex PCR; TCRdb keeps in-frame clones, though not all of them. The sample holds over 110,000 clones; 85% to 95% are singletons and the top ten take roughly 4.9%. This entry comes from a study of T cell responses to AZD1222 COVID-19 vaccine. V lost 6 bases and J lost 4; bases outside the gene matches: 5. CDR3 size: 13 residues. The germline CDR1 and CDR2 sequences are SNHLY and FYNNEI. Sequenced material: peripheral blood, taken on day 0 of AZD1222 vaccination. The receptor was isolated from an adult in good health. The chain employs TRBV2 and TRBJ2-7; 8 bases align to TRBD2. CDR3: CASRGLATYEQYF. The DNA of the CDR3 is TGTGCCAGCAGAGGACTAGCAACGTACGAGCAGTACTTC.